This T cell receptor (beta chain) stems from a study of control samples from healthy donors and cancer patients. Measured with immunoSEQ multiplex PCR; TCRdb has only the in-frame clones, and not every one. The table has about 98,000 clones, about four fifths seen once; the top ten hold roughly 10%. The receptor was isolated from a woman in her twenties or thirties in good health. The sequencing sample was made of blood.

The CDR3 bases are TGTGCCAGCAGGGCAACAGGGGAGAACTATGGCTACACCTTC. Translating it yields CASRATGENYGYTF. This chain links TRBV27 with TRBJ1-2; 7 nucleotides line up with TRBD1. The CDR3 length is 14 residues. Germline V gene lookup returns CDR1 MNHEY and CDR2 SMNVEV (reference sequence). V dropped 6 bases and J dropped 2; count of bases not matched to a gene: 6.